These 17 T cell receptor beta chains were all obtained from the same sample, sequenced in a study of regulatory T cells in long-lasting Graves disease. Stated time point: persistent/refractory GD, antithyroid drugs over 5 years with positive TRAb. The TCR library was prepared using RNA isolated from PBMCs. Through Arm-PCR of CDR3 regions and iRepertoire HTBI primers, TCR beta libraries were built. TCRdb reprocessed the multiplex PCR reads with MiXCR, giving one entry per CDR3 protein. This sample has about 470,000 distinct CDR3 sequences, with 20% to 25% found just once. Sequenced material: peripheral blood mononuclear cells (PBMCs), taken when the disease was refractory, from a patient treated with antithyroid drugs. Receptors were obtained from a female donor with Graves disease.

Ten or more counts support this clonotype. This chain uses TRBV27 with TRBJ2-7; D remains unclear. CDR1 and CDR2 from the germline V gene are MNHEY and SMNVEV (reference sequence). V dropped 3 bases and J dropped 6 bases, with 18 bases sitting between them. The CDR3 runs 15 residues. The CDR3 DNA sequence: TGTGCCAGCAGTTTGTGGCTGACACGGCCCCGCGAGCAGTACTTC. It specifies CASSLWLTRPREQYF.

This clonotype was counted at least ten times. The V and J genes are TRBV5-1 and TRBJ2-7; TRBD2 matches 8 bases. Trimming cost V 4 bases and J 6 bases; bases outside gene matches: 6. This CDR3 region has 13 residues. The germline V gene has CDR1 SGHRS and CDR2 YFSETQ. CDR3 in DNA: TGCGCCAGCAGCGATAGCGGGATTCCCGAGCAGTACTTC. Its translation is CASSDSGIPEQYF.

V is TRBV19 and J is TRBJ2-6; D is possibly TRBD1 or TRBD2 (5 bases each). The V gene's germline CDR1 is LNHDA and CDR2 SQIVND (reference sequence). This CDR3 has 18 amino acids. The V end was cut by 4 bases, the J end by 0 bases, with 16 bases between. CDR3 region: CASSTRDGVFSGANVLTF. The DNA of the CDR3 is TGTGCCAGTAGTACCCGGGACGGTGTCTTCTCTGGGGCCAACGTCCTGACTTTC.

The table lists this clonotype with many counts. The V gene is TRBV11-2, the J gene TRBJ1-1; a weak D match, TRBD1 (6 bases). The V and J ends lost 2 bases and 5 bases respectively, with 12 bases between them. The CDR3 is 14 amino acids. Germline V gene sequence: CDR1 SGHAT, CDR2 FQNNGV. The CDR3 loop reads CASSLSTGRTEAFF. The DNA for the CDR3 is TGTGCCAGCAGCTTAAGCACAGGGAGGACTGAAGCTTTCTTT.

This clonotype was observed a handful of times. This chain connects TRBV25-1 to TRBJ2-7; 9 bases map to TRBD2. The CDR3 consists of 14 residues. Germline loops: CDR1 MGHDK, CDR2 SYGVNS. The J segment lost 0 bases and the V segment lost 5 bases, leaving 2 bases of the junction unmatched. CDR3 loop: CASSKLAGSYEQYF. The CDR3 nucleotides are TGTGCCAGCAGTAAACTAGCGGGCTCCTACGAGCAGTACTTC.

There are a few counts of this clonotype. The V call is TRBV20-1, the J call TRBJ2-7, with 7 bases lining up with TRBD1. CDR1 and CDR2 (germline): DFQATT, SNEGSKA (reference sequence). CDR3 size: 15 residues. V shed 1 base, J shed 6 bases, and the junction held 12 bases outside the gene matches. The CDR3 DNA follows: TGCAGTGCTAGAGTACAGTCGAACAGGGGACCCGAGCAGTACTTC. This translates into CSARVQSNRGPEQYF.

This clonotype was detected a few times. The J gene is TRBJ2-5, the V gene TRBV18; D may be TRBD1 (6 bases). The V gene's germline CDR1 is KGHSH and CDR2 LQKENI. The CDR3 is made up of 15 amino acids. Trimming stripped 2 bases from V and 7 bases from J, with 17 bases between. CDR3 residues: CASSPSKQGLGTQYF. DNA for the CDR3: TGTGCCAGCTCACCAAGTAAACAGGGTCTAGGGACCCAGTACTTC.

This clonotype was counted between two and nine times. V usage is TRBV5-1 and J usage is TRBJ1-3; 7 bases line up with TRBD1. The V segment lost 0 bases and the J segment 4 bases; nucleotides outside the gene matches: 4. The CDR3 totals 15 residues. The V gene's germline CDR1 is SGHRS and CDR2 YFSETQ. As DNA, the CDR3 is TGCGCCAGCAGCTTGGGACAGGGCACCGGAAACACCATATATTTT. This encodes CASSLGQGTGNTIYF.

This clonotype was seen repeatedly, ten times or more. The chain couples TRBV11-3 to TRBJ1-2, with unresolved D. CDR3 length equals 15 residues. Germline V gene data show CDR1 as SGHNT and CDR2 as YENEEA. With 1 base removed from V and 1 base from J, the gap between germline ends came to 10 bases. The DNA of the CDR3 is TGTGCCAGCAGCTTAGGACACGAGTTTAACTATGGCTACACCTTC. It yields the protein CASSLGHEFNYGYTF.

CDR3 in amino acids: CASSSGQGYGYTF. The CDR3 region has the DNA TGTGCCAGCAGCTCCGGACAGGGGTACGGCTACACCTTC. The rearrangement uses TRBV6-2 or TRBV6-3 and TRBJ1-2; 9 nucleotides line up with TRBD1. Looked up from germline, CDR1 is MNHEY and CDR2 is SVGEGT. There are 13 residues in the CDR3. V shed 6 bases and J 8 bases; nucleotides not matched to a gene: 7.

This clonotype has only a few counts. The chain carries TRBV5-6 and TRBJ2-4; 13 bases align to TRBD2. This CDR3 spans 16 amino acids. Germline CDR1 reads SGHDT; CDR2 reads YYEEEE. Trimming removed 5 bases from V and 8 bases from J; junction bases left unmatched: 10. CDR3 in amino acids: CASSYIGLAGADIQYF. As DNA, the CDR3 is TGTGCCAGCAGTTACATCGGACTAGCGGGAGCGGACATTCAGTACTTC.

V is TRBV2 and J is TRBJ2-1; D gene uncertain. In germline, CDR1 is SNHLY, CDR2 FYNNEI. This CDR3 has 14 amino acids. The V and J ends lost 7 bases and 4 bases respectively, with 14 bases between them. The CDR3 coding sequence is TGTGCCAGCAAAAGCCCGGGCCTTTACAATGAGCAGTTCTTC. Protein: CASKSPGLYNEQFF.

This clonotype was seen many times. The V call is TRBV28, the J call TRBJ2-1; 7 bases match TRBD1. The CDR3 has 12 residues. Germline V gene data show CDR1 as MDHEN and CDR2 as SYDVKM. The V gene end was trimmed by 3 bases and the J gene end by 7 bases; junction bases not matched to a gene: 0. As DNA, the CDR3 is TGTGCCAGCAGTTTCAGGGGGAATGAGCAGTTCTTC. Protein sequence: CASSFRGNEQFF. The full variable domain, completed using reference TRBV28 and TRBJ2-1, is DVKVTQSSRYLVKRTGEKVFLECVQDMDHENMFWYRQDPGLGLRLIYFSYDVKMKEKGDIPEGYSVSREKKERFSLILESASTNQTSMYLCASSFRGNEQFFGPGTRLTVL.

Comment on this clonotype: The junction does not match germline at one end; this may be a read error. This chain joins TRBV5-1 and TRBJ1-1, with D possibly being TRBD1 (6 bases). The CDR3 has 15 amino acids. In germline, CDR1 is SGHRS, CDR2 YFSETQ. In DNA, the CDR3 is TGCGCCAGCAGCTTGGGTCGGGGGGGCAACACTGATGCTTTCTTT. Encoded protein: CASSLGRGGNTDAFF.

The chain couples TRBV25-1 to TRBJ2-6, with D uncertain. The V end lost 2 bases, the J end lost 0 bases, and 5 bases lay between the germline ends. The CDR3 has 15 amino acids. The germline V gene has CDR1 MGHDK and CDR2 SYGVNS. CDR3 sequence: CASSEGHSGANVLTF. CDR3 bases: TGTGCCAGCAGTGAAGGGCACTCTGGGGCCAACGTCCTGACTTTC. The whole variable domain, filled in from reference TRBV25-1 and TRBJ2-6, reads EADIYQTPRYLVIGTGKKITLECSQTMGHDKMYWYQQDPGMELHLIHYSYGVNSTEKGDLSSESTVSRIRTEHFPLTLESARPSHTSQYLCASSEGHSGANVLTFGAGSRLTVL.

This clonotype was observed a handful of times. This chain connects TRBV9 to TRBJ2-7, with D maybe TRBD1 (6 bases). Between the trimmed V and J ends, which lost 8 bases and 0 bases, there was a span of 15 bases. The CDR3 extends over 14 amino acids. The germline V gene has CDR1 SGDLS and CDR2 YYNGEE. The CDR3 region has the DNA TGTGCCAGGAAGGGACACGGACCCTCCTACGAGCAGTACTTC. Residues: CARKGHGPSYEQYF.

The chain uses TRBV11-2 and TRBJ2-3; D is unresolved. The ends were cut back, 1 base at V and 0 bases at J, with 8 bases in the middle. CDR3 length: 15 residues. Germline V CDR1 and CDR2: SGHAT, FQNNGV. The CDR3 DNA reads as TGTGCCAGCAGCTTAGGAATTGCCAGCACAGATACGCAGTATTTT. It is translated as CASSLGIASTDTQYF.